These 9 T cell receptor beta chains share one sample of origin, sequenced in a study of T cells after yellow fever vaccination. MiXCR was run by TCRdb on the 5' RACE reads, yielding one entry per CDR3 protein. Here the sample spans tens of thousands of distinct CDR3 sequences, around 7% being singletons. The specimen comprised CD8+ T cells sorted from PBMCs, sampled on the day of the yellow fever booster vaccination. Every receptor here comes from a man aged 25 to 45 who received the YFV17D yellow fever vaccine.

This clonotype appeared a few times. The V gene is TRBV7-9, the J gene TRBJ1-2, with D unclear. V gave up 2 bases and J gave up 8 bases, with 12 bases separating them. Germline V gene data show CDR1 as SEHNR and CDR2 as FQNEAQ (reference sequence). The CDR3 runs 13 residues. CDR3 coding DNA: TGTGCCAGCAGCTTAAGGAACCAGGAGGGCTACACCTTC. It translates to CASSLRNQEGYTF.

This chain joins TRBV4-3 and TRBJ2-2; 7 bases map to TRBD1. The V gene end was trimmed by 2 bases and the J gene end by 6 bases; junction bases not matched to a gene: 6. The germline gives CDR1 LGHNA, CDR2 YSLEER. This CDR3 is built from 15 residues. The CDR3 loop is CASSQFEGGPGELFF. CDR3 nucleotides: TGCGCCAGCAGCCAATTTGAAGGGGGCCCCGGGGAGCTGTTTTTT.

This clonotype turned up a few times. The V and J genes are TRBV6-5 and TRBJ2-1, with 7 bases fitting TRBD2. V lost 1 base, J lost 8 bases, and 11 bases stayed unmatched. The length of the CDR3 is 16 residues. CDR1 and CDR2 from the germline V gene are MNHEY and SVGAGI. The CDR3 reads CASSYLPAGVGDEQFF. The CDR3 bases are TGTGCCAGCAGTTACTTACCGGCGGGAGTAGGGGATGAGCAGTTCTTC.

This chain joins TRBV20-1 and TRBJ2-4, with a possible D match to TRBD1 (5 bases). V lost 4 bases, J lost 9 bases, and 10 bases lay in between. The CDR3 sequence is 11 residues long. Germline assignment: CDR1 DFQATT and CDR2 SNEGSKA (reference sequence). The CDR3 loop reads CSAKTGGIQYF. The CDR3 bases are TGCAGTGCTAAAACAGGCGGCATTCAGTACTTC.

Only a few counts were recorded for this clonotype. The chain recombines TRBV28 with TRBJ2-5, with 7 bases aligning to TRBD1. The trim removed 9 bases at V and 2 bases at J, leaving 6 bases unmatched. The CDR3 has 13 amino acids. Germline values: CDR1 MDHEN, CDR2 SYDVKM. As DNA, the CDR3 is TGTGCCAGTCCCGGGACAGAACAAGAGACCCAGTACTTC. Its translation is CASPGTEQETQYF.

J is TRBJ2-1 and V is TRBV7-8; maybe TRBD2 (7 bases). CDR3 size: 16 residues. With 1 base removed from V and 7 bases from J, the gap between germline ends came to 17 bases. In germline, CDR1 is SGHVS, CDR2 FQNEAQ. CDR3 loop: CASSLDRGAPSNEQFF. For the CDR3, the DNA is TGTGCCAGCAGCTTAGATCGGGGGGCGCCGTCAAATGAGCAGTTCTTC.

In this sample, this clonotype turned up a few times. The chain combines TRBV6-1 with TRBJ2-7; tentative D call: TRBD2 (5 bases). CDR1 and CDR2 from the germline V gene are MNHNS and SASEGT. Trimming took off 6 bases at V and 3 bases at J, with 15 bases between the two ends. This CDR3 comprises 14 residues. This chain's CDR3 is CASSPTGSHYEQYF. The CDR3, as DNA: TGTGCCAGCAGCCCGACGGGGTCCCACTACGAGCAGTACTTC.

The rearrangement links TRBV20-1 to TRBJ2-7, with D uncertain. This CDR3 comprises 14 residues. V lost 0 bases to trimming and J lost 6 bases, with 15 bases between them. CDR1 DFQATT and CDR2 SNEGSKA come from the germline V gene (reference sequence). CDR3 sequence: CSARDPGRFGEQYF. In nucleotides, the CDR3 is TGCAGTGCTAGAGATCCCGGACGATTCGGCGAGCAGTACTTC.

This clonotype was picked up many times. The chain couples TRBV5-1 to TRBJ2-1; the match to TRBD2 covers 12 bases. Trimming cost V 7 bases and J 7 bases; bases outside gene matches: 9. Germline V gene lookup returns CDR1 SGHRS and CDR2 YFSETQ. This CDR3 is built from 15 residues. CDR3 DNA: TGCGCCAGCGTGCTAGCGGGAGGGCCTGGAAATGAGCAGTTCTTC. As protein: CASVLAGGPGNEQFF.